The T cell receptor beta chain described here comes from a study of long-term antiretroviral therapy in people with HIV (dated by TCRdb to between 2022 and 2023). Regarding the complete study: The earliest samples were collected about a decade before the 2015 WHO recommendation for immediate ART, when ART was typically delayed until CD4 counts fell. This retrospective serial study examined whether starting ART and sustained HIV suppression were associated with changes in the composition and diversity of the TRB repertoire in peripheral blood. Test extractions of a monoclonal T-cell line alongside 30 to 35 polyclonal samples showed no cross-contamination during QIAcube processing. A total of 150 to 200 cryopreserved PBMC samples came from roughly 30 adults with confirmed HIV infection and were collected serially over a mean of roughly six years (range 1-12). Of the approximately 30 participants with HIV, approximately twelve were female.

Inclusion was restricted to participants for whom at least one PBMC sample before ART initiation and at least two post-ART samples were available. Every participant with HIV received treatment in the United States of America. Before DNA extraction, cryopreserved samples of about 0.95-11 million PBMC were thawed and washed. At the time of the earliest PBMC sample, participants with HIV were aged between about 20 and 60 years. PBMC samples from each participant spanned 1-4 timepoints before ART initiation and 2-8 timepoints after ART initiation, with a median of 7 samples. For every participant, serial HIV viral load, CD4+ T-cell count, ART history and demographic data were obtained. Using a Qiagen kit on a QIAcube, genomic DNA was extracted from unsorted PBMC, with samples processed in batches of 12. The full study reports these points: Narrower CDR3 length ranges were observed in HIV repertoires than in controls, and an antigen-experienced repertoire with only a slight naive shift after ART was suggested by the network structure. Unsorted PBMC were profiled instead of sorted CD4+ and CD8+ T cells because pre-ART samples had limited cell numbers. ART initiation was associated with a significant increase in TRB diversity, but diversity stayed significantly below transplant donor controls even after long-term ART. Inferences about post-ART repertoire changes were limited because no data were available on ART adherence, viral resistance or therapy changes. At every time point, the repertoire was dominated by expanded TRB clones first identified before ART initiation, although this dominance fluctuated and, in many PLHIV, declined after ART. The samples were dated from the mid-2000s to the late 2010s, and the ART regimens that were used may be less effective than current ART regimens. Owing to limited PBMC availability, only the TCR beta chain was sequenced, without alpha chain pairing.

V drops 4 bases and J drops 0 bases, leaving 13 bases in between. CDR3 length: 17 amino acids, cysteine to phenylalanine. The sequence is cut down to CDR3 DNA, 51 bases in frame from base 1. The germline V gene sets CDR1 to LGHNA and CDR2 to YSLEER. In the case of this clone: It has no known antigen specificity. No base quality values were provided; no much bigger clone lies one nucleotide off.

Sequencing of the TRB variable region was done with the immunoSEQ hsTCRB v3.0 assay at survey level resolution. A depth of roughly 35,000-50,000 T-cell genomes per sample was targeted for TRB sequencing. TRB libraries were pooled and sequenced on an Illumina MiSeq using a v3 150-cycle kit. The paper's processing steps were these. Analysis of repertoires was carried out in R inside a reproducible Nextflow workflow spanning QC, data transformation and analysis. LymphoSeq2, an R package for AIRR-Seq data exploration, was used to implement custom analyses. A few samples that produced fewer than 5000 total TRB sequences were removed, so 188 HIV repertoires were analyzed. Among the approximately 180 HIV repertoires that were kept, under 60 were collected before ART initiation and roughly 130 were collected after ART initiation. Repertoires were downsampled to 5000 TRB nucleotide sequences, with summary statistics averaged over 100 downsampling iterations. Only TRB sequences with CDR3 regions of at least seven amino acids were retained for analysis. Two measures captured diversity: a Shannon entropy-derived clonality score and the Gini coefficient. In the repertoire networks, any two of the top 5000 CDR3 amino acid sequences were linked whenever the two sequences differed by an edit distance of one. For TRB CDR3 amino acid sequences, GLIPH2 was used to predict antigen specificity groups and MHC restriction. To flag known associations with CMV, EBV, HIV or tissue antigens, CDR3 amino acid sequences were compared against VDJdb and McPAS-TCR. Pre-ART, post-ART and control groups were compared with Wilcoxon signed-rank tests and Holm-Bonferroni correction. TCRdb re-hosts the immuneACCESS table, in-frame sequences only. Its copies lack some clones; in the studies checked, an unresolved V gene accounts for under half of them, and the cause for the rest is not known. D and trimming were read from the DNA, whereas the V and J calls and clone size are those reported in that table. This sample comprises about 28,000 clones, more than 85% of them detected only once. The ten most abundant clones make up more than 0.8% of the sample.

The rearranged segments are TRBV4-3 and TRBJ2-6, and perhaps TRBD2 as D gene, on 6 matching bases. The sequence came from a man aged 45 to 65 with HIV. The sample consisted of unsorted PBMCs, taken 2 years after starting antiretroviral therapy. This receptor carries the CDR3 CASSLMEGISGANVLTF. The bases read TGCGCCAGCAGCCTCATGGAGGGCATCTCTGGGGCCAACGTCCTGACTTTC.